This T cell receptor (beta chain) was sequenced during a study of metastatic and nonmetastatic thyroid tumors. Study-wide context: The authors compared repertoires across blood and tumor or nodule tissue from malignant and benign thyroid patients.

All patients were treatment-naive before thyroid surgery. TCRdb used MiXCR to call clones anew from the PCR reads. The sample records 25,000 to 35,000 clones, more than 25% being singletons. This CDR3 is built from 15 residues. V lost 7 bases and J lost 4, with 19 bases in between. Germline CDR1 is MNHNS and CDR2 is SASEGT. The chain uses TRBV6-1 and TRBJ2-5; perhaps TRBD2 as D (5 bases). This clonotype originated in a female donor with papillary thyroid cancer or a benign thyroid nodule (not recorded which). Some clones in this sample may be carry-over from other donors' samples. Sequencing was carried out using blood. Here the CDR3 reads CASTPEPAGVETQYF. The CDR3 bases are TGTGCCAGCACCCCAGAACCGGCCGGGGTAGAGACCCAGTACTTC.